The present TCR beta chain was sequenced within a study of T-cell memory formation after mild COVID-19. Germline V gene sequence: CDR1 DFQATT, CDR2 SNEGSKA (reference sequence). Trimming took 0 bases from V and 3 from J; bases not matched to a gene: 1. CDR3 size: 15 residues. TCRdb reprocessed the 5' RACE reads via MiXCR and lists one record per CDR3 protein. The sample yields 40,000 to 55,000 distinct CDR3 sequences, 9.5% to 15% seen once. This clonotype was observed many times. The J gene is TRBJ2-3, the V gene TRBV20-1, with 12 bases matching TRBD2. The sequenced sample was PBMCs or a T cell subset sorted from them (not recorded which). The sequence derives from a man aged 18 to 30 who had mild COVID-19 (a few samples of this study predate the infection). Cell type and time point are not known. CDR3 sequence reads: CSAREGLAGTDTQYF. DNA of the CDR3: TGCAGTGCTAGAGAAGGACTAGCGGGAACAGATACGCAGTATTTT.